Listed below are T cell receptor beta chains from one sample, sequenced in a study of cytomegalovirus exposure and HLA in healthy donors. Assay used: immunoSEQ multiplex PCR; TCRdb lists only in-frame clones, some missing. The sample records tens of thousands of clones, approximately 88% being singletons. Source material: PBMCs. The receptors originated from a woman aged 18-30 years in good health and CMV-seronegative. Both conserved end residues are part of each CDR3. Each record gives: V gene, D gene, CDR3 length, J gene, clone size, CDR3 protein, CDR3 DNA. A D gene is named only where the DNA matches it firmly. For some rows the clone size is stated as once, few or many, or as a class when expanded; others skip it.

TRBV5-1	-	14	TRBJ2-3	-	CASSLAAATDTQYF	TGCGCCAGCAGCTTGGCAGCGGCCACAGATACGCAGTATTTT
TRBV10-3	TRBD2	13	TRBJ2-7	few	CAIRLAGGLEQYF	TGTGCCATTCGACTAGCGGGGGGCCTCGAGCAGTACTTC
TRBV11-2	-	16	TRBJ1-6	-	CASSLDRVAENSPLHF	TGTGCCAGCAGCTTAGATCGGGTGGCAGAAAATTCACCCCTCCACTTT
TRBV6-6	TRBD2	16	TRBJ2-3	-	CASSYIGGGHTDTQYF	TGTGCCAGCAGTTACATCGGCGGGGGTCACACAGATACGCAGTATTTT
TRBV9	-	14	TRBJ2-3	-	CASSVRESTDTQYF	TGTGCCAGCAGCGTTCGGGAAAGCACAGATACGCAGTATTTT
TRBV4-1	TRBD2	15	TRBJ2-7	-	CASSQVLAGFYEQYF	TGCGCCAGCAGCCAAGTTCTAGCGGGGTTCTACGAGCAGTACTTC
TRBV19	-	14	TRBJ1-4	-	CASSFSGTPEKLFF	TGTGCCAGTAGTTTCTCAGGGACACCAGAAAAACTGTTTTTT
TRBV2	TRBD1	17	TRBJ1-1	-	CASSENGQGELNTEAFF	TGTGCCAGCAGTGAAAACGGACAGGGGGAGTTGAACACTGAAGCTTTCTTT
TRBV7-7	TRBD1	14	TRBJ2-5	-	CASSSGQGRETQYF	TGTGCCAGCAGCTCGGGACAGGGACGGGAGACCCAGTACTTC
TRBV11-2	-	14	TRBJ1-1	-	CASSLMGENTEAFF	TGTGCCAGCAGCCTGATGGGAGAGAACACTGAAGCTTTCTTT
TRBV29-1	TRBD1	16	TRBJ1-1	-	CSVPFRDRGYDTEAFF	TGCAGCGTTCCGTTCCGGGACAGGGGGTATGACACTGAAGCTTTCTTT
TRBV4-1	TRBD2	19	TRBJ2-3	-	CASSQLGLAGGQPPDTQYF	TGCGCCAGCAGCCAACTCGGACTAGCGGGAGGGCAACCCCCAGATACGCAGTATTTT
TRBV6-5	TRBD1	15	TRBJ2-1	-	CASSYITGAANEQFF	TGTGCCAGCAGTTATATAACAGGGGCGGCCAATGAGCAGTTCTTC
TRBV5-5	-	13	TRBJ2-7	once	CASRDGVSHEQYF	TGTGCCAGCAGAGACGGGGTTTCCCACGAGCAGTACTTC
TRBV5-6	-	16	TRBJ2-2	few	CASSWGGRSNTGELFF	TGTGCCAGCAGCTGGGGGGGCCGTTCGAACACCGGGGAGCTGTTTTTT
TRBV28	TRBD1	16	TRBJ1-5	-	CASRQGFQGAGQPQHF	TGTGCCAGCAGACAAGGGTTCCAGGGGGCGGGCCAGCCCCAGCATTTT
TRBV11-2	-	16	TRBJ2-7	few	CASSLDLRGAVYEQYF	TGTGCCAGCAGCTTAGATTTACGGGGGGCTGTCTACGAGCAGTACTTC
TRBV2	-	15	TRBJ1-1	-	CASRRDTALNTEAFF	TGTGCCAGCAGGAGGGACACCGCGCTGAATACTGAAGCTTTCTTT
TRBV6-5	TRBD1	13	TRBJ2-5	-	CASSSRTGQTQYF	TGTGCCAGCAGTTCCCGGACAGGGCAGACCCAGTACTTC
TRBV23-1	TRBD1	16	TRBJ2-2	-	CASSRQGKVNTGELFF	TGCGCCAGCAGCCGACAGGGGAAAGTCAACACCGGGGAGCTGTTTTTT
TRBV5-8	-	14	TRBJ1-1	-	CASSLSGGITEAFF	TGTGCCAGCAGCTTATCTGGGGGCATCACTGAAGCTTTCTTT
TRBV6-1	TRBD1	16	TRBJ1-4	-	CASSESPGTAAEKLFF	TGTGCCAGCAGTGAAAGCCCCGGGACAGCGGCTGAAAAACTGTTTTTT
TRBV7-9	TRBD2	18	TRBJ2-1	-	CASSLYTSGINSYNEQFF	TGTGCCAGCAGCTTATATACTAGCGGGATAAACTCCTACAATGAGCAGTTCTTC
TRBV5-1	TRBD1	14	TRBJ1-4	-	CASTTGGLNEKLFF	TGCGCCAGCACCACAGGGGGCCTTAATGAAAAACTGTTTTTT
TRBV10-3	-	13	TRBJ1-1	-	CAIRGGMNTEAFF	TGTGCCATCAGAGGGGGAATGAACACTGAAGCTTTCTTT
TRBV5-1	TRBD2	15	TRBJ2-1	once	CASSLEAGTTNEQFF	TGCGCCAGCAGCTTGGAGGCCGGGACTACAAATGAGCAGTTCTTC
TRBV4-1	-	11	TRBJ2-7	-	CASSQGQEQYF	TGCGCCAGCAGCCAGGGGCAGGAGCAGTACTTC
TRBV18	-	13	TRBJ2-5	-	CASSPGLQETQYF	TGTGCCAGCTCACCAGGACTGCAAGAGACCCAGTACTTC
TRBV7-9	TRBD2	15	TRBJ2-1	-	CASSPSGGEYNEQFF	TGTGCCAGCAGCCCGAGCGGGGGAGAATACAATGAGCAGTTCTTC
TRBV7-2	TRBD2	16	TRBJ2-1	-	CASSSGLAGAYNEQFF	TGTGCCAGCAGCTCCGGACTAGCGGGAGCGTACAATGAGCAGTTCTTC
TRBV9	-	14	TRBJ1-2	few	CASTLDLRLYGYTF	TGTGCCAGCACCCTAGATCTGCGGCTCTATGGCTACACCTTC
TRBV30	TRBD1	13	TRBJ1-2	-	CAWVPGQGVSRTF	TGTGCCTGGGTCCCGGGACAGGGAGTTTCTCGCACCTTC
TRBV6-6	-	12	TRBJ1-1	-	CATTQGFTEAFF	TGTGCCACCACTCAGGGTTTCACTGAAGCTTTCTTT
TRBV7-2	-	11	TRBJ2-1	-	CASSLSLRQFF	TGTGCCAGCAGCTTATCATTGCGGCAGTTCTTC